This T cell receptor (beta chain) is drawn from a study of blood T cell repertoires in COVID-19. On the study more broadly: Nucleic acid was either cDNA or gDNA, and it came from T cells, B-cell-depleted T cells, or PBMCs.

Here immunoSEQ multiplex PCR was the method, and the copy in TCRdb shows in-frame clones only, minus some. The data show tens of thousands of clones, with 80% to 85% seen just once and approximately 60% held by the top ten. V dropped 4 bases and J dropped 2 bases, with 10 bases sitting between them. The germline gives CDR1 KGHDR, CDR2 SFDVKD. The CDR3 loop spans 14 amino acids. The sample comprised peripheral blood. The TCR sequence derives from an elderly woman with acute or convalescent COVID-19. The chain is built from TRBV24-1 and TRBJ1-2, with no clear D. DNA of the CDR3: TGTGCCACCAGTGACCGGATACAGAACTATGGCTACACCTTC. Its protein product is CATSDRIQNYGYTF.